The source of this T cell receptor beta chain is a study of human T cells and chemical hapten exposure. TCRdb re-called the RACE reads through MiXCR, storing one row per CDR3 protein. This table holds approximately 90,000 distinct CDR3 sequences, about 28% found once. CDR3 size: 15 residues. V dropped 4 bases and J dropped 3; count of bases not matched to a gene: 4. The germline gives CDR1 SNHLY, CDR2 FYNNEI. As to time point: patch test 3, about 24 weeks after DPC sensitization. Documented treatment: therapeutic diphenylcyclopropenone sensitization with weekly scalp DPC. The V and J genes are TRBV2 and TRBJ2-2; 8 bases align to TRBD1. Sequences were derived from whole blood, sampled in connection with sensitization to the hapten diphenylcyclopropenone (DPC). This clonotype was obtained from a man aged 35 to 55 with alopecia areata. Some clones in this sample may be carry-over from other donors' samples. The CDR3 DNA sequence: TGTGCCAGCAGTGGACAGGGGAAGGACACCGGGGAGCTGTTTTTT. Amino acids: CASSGQGKDTGELFF.